This TCR beta chain was captured by sequencing in a study of T cell changes during pregnancy in multiple sclerosis. Libraries were prepared by immunoSEQ multiplex PCR; TCRdb keeps only in-frame clonotypes and omits some of them. The data hold 70,000 to 85,000 clones, with just over 90% observed a single time. This specimen consisted of peripheral blood, obtained before pregnancy. This TCR was recovered from a female donor with multiple sclerosis, enrolled in a pregnancy study.

For the CDR3, the DNA is TGTGCCACCAGCGAGGGACTAAGGAAGCAGTTCTTC. This translates into CATSEGLRKQFF. The V gene is TRBV15, the J gene TRBJ2-1; TRBD2 aligns across 7 bases. The CDR3 has 12 amino acids. V shed 5 bases, J shed 11 bases, and the junction held 6 bases outside the gene matches. Looked up from germline, CDR1 is LNHNV and CDR2 is YYDKDF (reference sequence).